One and the same sample provided the 26 T cell receptor beta chains below, sequenced in a study of T cell changes during pregnancy in multiple sclerosis. This table comes from immunoSEQ multiplex PCR, and its TCRdb copy is limited to in-frame clones, with some not included. The table lists about 57,000 clones, about 92% of them singletons. Specimen: CD4+ T cells from peripheral blood mononuclear cells, collected in the third trimester of pregnancy. Receptors originate from a female donor with multiple sclerosis, enrolled in a pregnancy study.

The chain carries TRBV7-2 and TRBJ2-7; 9 nucleotides line up with TRBD2. The V gene's germline CDR1 is SGHTA and CDR2 FQGNSA. V trimming: 4 bases; J trimming: 6 bases; junction bases outside the gene matches: 7. The CDR3 length is 14 residues. As DNA, the CDR3 is TGTGCCAGCAGCTCGAGCGGGGGGTCAGCCGAGCAGTACTTC. It encodes CASSSSGGSAEQYF.

This chain connects TRBV6-5 to TRBJ2-7, with TRBD1 matching over 9 bases. Germline V gives CDR1 MNHEY, CDR2 SVGAGI. The CDR3 totals 15 residues. The ends lost 6 bases at V and 5 bases at J; junction bases unmatched: 11. CDR3 bases: TGTGCCAGCAGCCCTGAGGGACAGGGATCCAACGAGCAGTACTTC. Translated, it gives CASSPEGQGSNEQYF.

The chain couples TRBV7-3 to TRBJ2-7, with 10 bases lining up with TRBD2. Germline V gene data show CDR1 as SGHTA and CDR2 as FQGTGA. The trim removed 5 bases at V and 5 bases at J, leaving 9 bases unmatched. CDR3 size: 15 residues. CDR3 residues: CASSPTGLAVHEQYF. The CDR3 DNA reads TGTGCCAGCAGCCCCACCGGACTAGCGGTCCACGAGCAGTACTTC. Full variable domain (missing parts from reference TRBV7-3 and TRBJ2-7): GAGVSQTPSNKVTEKGKYVELRCDPISGHTALYWYRQSLGQGPEFLIYFQGTGAADDSGLPNDRFFAVRPEGSVSTLKIQRTERGDSAVYLCASSPTGLAVHEQYFGPGTRLTVT.

This sequence joins TRBV7-2 and TRBJ2-4, with TRBD2 matching 15 bases. This CDR3 region has 17 residues. Per germline, CDR1 SGHTA and CDR2 FQGNSA. V lost 4 bases, J lost 7 bases, and 8 bases stayed unmatched. DNA for the CDR3: TGTGCCAGCAGCTCCGGACTAGCGGGGGGGCGAGATAACATTCAGTACTTC. Its protein is CASSSGLAGGRDNIQYF.

J is TRBJ1-5 and V is TRBV27; TRBD1 matches 10 bases. The ends lost 2 bases at V and 6 bases at J; junction bases unmatched: 13. Per the germline V gene, CDR1 is MNHEY and CDR2 is SMNVEV (reference sequence). This CDR3 is built from 18 residues. CDR3 DNA sequence: TGTGCCAGCAGTTTACTATCGGCGGGACAGGGGATAGGTCAGCCCCAGCATTTT. The encoded protein is CASSLLSAGQGIGQPQHF.

The chain carries TRBV7-2 and TRBJ1-5; 9 bases align to TRBD1. CDR1 is SGHTA and CDR2 is FQGNSA in the germline V gene. This CDR3 region has 15 residues. V lost 4 bases, J lost 6 bases, and 7 bases stayed unmatched. CDR3 DNA: TGTGCCAGCAGCTCGAAAACAGGGGGCGGTCAGCCCCAGCATTTT. Its translation is CASSSKTGGGQPQHF.

The chain uses TRBV5-4 and TRBJ2-3, with a possible D match to TRBD2 (5 bases). In germline, CDR1 is SGHNT, CDR2 YYREEE (reference sequence). This CDR3 is built from 15 residues. V lost 5 bases and J 2 bases, leaving 15 bases between the germline ends. The CDR3 reads CASREDLLTTDTQYF. CDR3 DNA: TGTGCCAGCAGGGAGGACTTACTCACCACAGATACGCAGTATTTT.

This clone appeared a few times. V and J are TRBV19 and TRBJ1-2; a weak D match, TRBD1 (6 bases). Looked up from germline, CDR1 is LNHDA and CDR2 is SQIVND (reference sequence). V shed 1 base and J shed 5 bases, with 14 bases lying between them. The CDR3 sequence is 15 residues long. The CDR3 loop is CASSIGGRGFYGYTF. In nucleotides, the CDR3 is TGTGCCAGTAGTATAGGGGGCAGGGGATTTTATGGCTACACCTTC.

V usage is TRBV9 and J usage is TRBJ1-3, with D tentatively TRBD1 (5 bases). This CDR3 region has 16 residues. V was shortened by 4 bases and J by 2 bases, with 16 bases between the two germline ends. Looked up from germline, CDR1 is SGDLS and CDR2 is YYNGEE. The CDR3 DNA reads as TGTGCCAGCAGCCAATCCGGGACTACAACTGGAAACACCATATATTTT. As protein: CASSQSGTTTGNTIYF.

The CDR3 nucleotides read TGTGCCAGCAGTGTACCAGGGGGCCACTACGAGCAGTACTTC. This translates into CASSVPGGHYEQYF. The V and J genes are TRBV2 and TRBJ2-7; TRBD1 matches 8 bases. The CDR3 spans 14 residues. CDR1 SNHLY and CDR2 FYNNEI come from the germline V gene. J was trimmed by 3 bases and V by 4 bases; bases with no gene match: 5.

The gene calls are TRBV10-3 and TRBJ1-1, with 9 bases identical to TRBD1. Trimming took 10 bases from V and 1 from J; bases not matched to a gene: 10. The CDR3 contains 15 residues. Germline CDR1 and CDR2: ENHRY and SYGVKD. CDR3 sequence (DNA): TGTGCCACCATCCCCGAGGGACAGGGGAACACTGAAGCTTTCTTT. Translated: CATIPEGQGNTEAFF.

This clone was seen a handful of times. J is TRBJ1-5 and V is TRBV5-6; the match to TRBD1 covers 7 bases. The CDR3 is 15 residues long. Germline CDR1 reads SGHDT; CDR2 reads YYEEEE. J lost 3 bases, V lost 4 bases, and 7 bases had no gene match. The CDR3 loop reads CASSSRDSANQPQHF. In DNA, the CDR3 is TGTGCCAGCAGCAGCCGGGACAGTGCCAATCAGCCCCAGCATTTT.

The chain links TRBV5-1 to TRBJ1-5; 8 bases map to TRBD1. Germline-derived CDR1 and CDR2 are SGHRS and YFSETQ. With V trimmed by 0 bases and J by 3 bases, 2 bases remained unmatched. This CDR3 has 15 amino acids. The CDR3, as DNA: TGCGCCAGCAGCTTGGACAGGGGGGACAATCAGCCCCAGCATTTT. Residues: CASSLDRGDNQPQHF. The full variable domain, its missing parts supplied by reference TRBV5-1 and TRBJ1-5, is KAGVTQTPRYLIKTRGQQVTLSCSPISGHRSVSWYQQTPGQGLQFLFEYFSETQRNKGNFPGRFSGRQFSNSRSEMNVSTLELGDSALYLCASSLDRGDNQPQHFGDGTRLSIL.

V gene TRBV14 combines with J gene TRBJ1-1, with 9 bases identical to TRBD1. V trimming: 1 base; J trimming: 6 bases; junction bases outside the gene matches: 6. The CDR3 has 15 residues. Germline assignment: CDR1 SGHDN and CDR2 FVKESK. The CDR3 region is CASSQVTGGASEAFF. In DNA, the CDR3 is TGTGCCAGCAGCCAAGTAACAGGGGGCGCTTCTGAAGCTTTCTTT.

This clone has a single count. This sequence joins TRBV7-8 and TRBJ1-4; possible D gene TRBD1, 5 bases. V was shortened by 6 bases and J by 8 bases, with 19 bases between the two germline ends. The CDR3 sequence is 15 residues long. CDR1 and CDR2 from the germline V gene are SGHVS and FQNEAQ. CDR3 sequence: CASRDRGRDFEKLFF. For the CDR3, the DNA is TGTGCCAGCAGGGACCGGGGGAGGGATTTCGAAAAACTGTTTTTT.

The chain couples TRBV9 to TRBJ2-3, with a weak D call TRBD2 (5 bases). V was clipped by 3 bases and J by 0 bases, with 8 bases between them. The length of the CDR3 is 14 residues. Germline V gives CDR1 SGDLS, CDR2 YYNGEE. CDR3 nucleotide sequence: TGTGCCAGCAGCGGGACTCATAGCACAGATACGCAGTATTTT. The encoded protein is CASSGTHSTDTQYF.

The rearrangement uses TRBV30 and TRBJ2-3; 7 bases are a match to TRBD2. V gave up 6 bases and J gave up 6 bases; unmatched junction bases: 3. The V gene's germline CDR1 is GTSNPN and CDR2 SVGIG (reference sequence). This CDR3 is 11 amino acids long. The CDR3 spells CACLGGDTQYF. The DNA for the CDR3 is TGTGCCTGCTTGGGGGGGGATACGCAGTATTTT.

This clone has a single count. This chain uses TRBV18 with TRBJ1-1; TRBD1 is a possible D gene (6 bases). Trimming pared 3 bases from V and 4 bases from J, leaving 15 bases between. The CDR3 sequence is 15 residues long. Germline V lookup: CDR1 KGHSH, CDR2 LQKENI. CDR3 nucleotides: TGTGCCAGCTCACCCTTAACAGGGTCAGGCACTGAAGCTTTCTTT. This sequence encodes CASSPLTGSGTEAFF.

This chain joins TRBV7-9 and TRBJ1-2; 8 bases fit TRBD1. Germline V CDR1 and CDR2: SEHNR, FQNEAQ (reference sequence). The CDR3 is made up of 15 amino acids. V trimming: 2 bases; J trimming: 6 bases; junction bases outside the gene matches: 8. The CDR3 sequence is CASSLSDREFNGYTF. CDR3 DNA: TGTGCCAGCAGCTTATCGGACAGGGAATTTAATGGCTACACCTTC. The entire variable domain, with the rest obtained from reference TRBV7-9 and TRBJ1-2, is as follows: DTGVSQNPRHKITKRGQNVTFRCDPISEHNRLYWYRQTLGQGPEFLTYFQNEAQLEKSRLLSDRFSAERPKGSFSTLEIQRTEQGDSAMYLCASSLSDREFNGYTFGSGTRLTVV.

The chain joins TRBV29-1 to TRBJ2-3, with 10 bases matching TRBD1. The CDR3 consists of 14 residues. V lost 1 base, J lost 2 bases, and 0 bases stayed unmatched. The germline gives CDR1 SQVTM, CDR2 ANQGSEA. CDR3 nucleotide sequence: TGCAGCGTTGAAGGACAGGGGGCCACAGATACGCAGTATTTT. It codes for CSVEGQGATDTQYF.

The V and J genes are TRBV6-5 and TRBJ2-5; maybe TRBD2 (7 bases). The germline V and J ends were trimmed by 7 bases and 5 bases, with 17 bases remaining between them. This CDR3 has 14 residues. Germline V CDR1 and CDR2: MNHEY, SVGAGI. CDR3 nucleotides: TGTGCCAGCAAAGGAGGGGGGGCTTTGGAGACCCAGTACTTC. Translating gives CASKGGGALETQYF.

This clone has a single count. J is TRBJ1-6 and V is TRBV18; D is ambiguous. In germline, CDR1 is KGHSH, CDR2 LQKENI. The CDR3 consists of 15 residues. V lost 3 bases to trimming and J lost 4 bases, with 10 bases between them. Here the CDR3 DNA reads TGTGCCAGCTCACCGCTAAGCCGTTATAATTCACCCCTCCACTTT. Its protein is CASSPLSRYNSPLHF.

V and J are TRBV29-1 and TRBJ1-2; TRBD1 matches 7 bases. V lost 6 bases and J lost 4; bases outside the gene matches: 8. Germline V gene data show CDR1 as SQVTM and CDR2 as ANQGSEA. The CDR3 has 13 residues. The CDR3 region is CSVNRGFGYGYTF. As DNA, the CDR3 is TGCAGCGTCAACAGGGGATTCGGCTATGGCTACACCTTC.

The chain uses TRBV7-2 and TRBJ2-5; a weak D match, TRBD2 (6 bases). The CDR3 extends over 15 amino acids. CDR1 and CDR2 from the germline V gene are SGHTA and FQGNSA. Between the trimmed V and J ends, which lost 2 bases and 4 bases, there was a span of 14 bases. CDR3 DNA: TGTGCCAGCAGCTTAATCGGGGGTATAGTAGAGACCCAGTACTTC. This codes for CASSLIGGIVETQYF.

This chain joins TRBV30 and TRBJ2-1; D might be TRBD2 (6 bases). CDR3 size: 12 residues. Germline lookup yields CDR1 GTSNPN and CDR2 SVGIG (reference sequence). V was clipped by 8 bases and J by 4 bases, with 12 bases between them. The CDR3 DNA follows: TGTGCCGCGGAGGCGGGGTACAATGAGCAGTTCTTC. Its protein is CAAEAGYNEQFF.

The chain carries TRBV25-1 and TRBJ2-2; D is ambiguous. CDR1 MGHDK and CDR2 SYGVNS come from the germline V gene. CDR3 length: 14 residues. V lost 5 bases, J lost 3 bases, and 10 bases lay in between. In DNA, the CDR3 is TGTGCCAGCAGTTTATATCTTGACACCGGGGAGCTGTTTTTT. This gives the protein CASSLYLDTGELFF.